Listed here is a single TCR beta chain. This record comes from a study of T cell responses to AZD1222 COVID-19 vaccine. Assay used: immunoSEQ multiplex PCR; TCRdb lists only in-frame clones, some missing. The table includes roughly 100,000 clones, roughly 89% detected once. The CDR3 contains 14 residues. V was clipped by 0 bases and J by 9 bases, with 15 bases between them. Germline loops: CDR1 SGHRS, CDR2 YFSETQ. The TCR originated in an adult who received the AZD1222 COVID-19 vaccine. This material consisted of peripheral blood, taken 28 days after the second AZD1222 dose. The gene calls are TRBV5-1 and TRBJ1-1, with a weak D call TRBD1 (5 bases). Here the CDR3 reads CASSLEVGGEKAFF. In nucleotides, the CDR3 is TGCGCCAGCAGCTTGGAGGTCGGGGGGGAAAAAGCTTTCTTT.